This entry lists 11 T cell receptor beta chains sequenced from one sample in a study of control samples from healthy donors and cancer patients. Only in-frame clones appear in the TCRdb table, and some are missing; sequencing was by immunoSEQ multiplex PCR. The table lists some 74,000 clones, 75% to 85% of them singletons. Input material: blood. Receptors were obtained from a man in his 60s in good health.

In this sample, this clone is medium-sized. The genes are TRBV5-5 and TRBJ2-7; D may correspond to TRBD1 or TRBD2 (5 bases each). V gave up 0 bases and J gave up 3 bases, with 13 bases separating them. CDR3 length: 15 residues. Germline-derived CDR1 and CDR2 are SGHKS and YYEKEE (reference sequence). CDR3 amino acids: CASSLEGTPSYEQYF. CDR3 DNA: TGTGCCAGCAGCTTGGAGGGGACCCCAAGCTACGAGCAGTACTTC.

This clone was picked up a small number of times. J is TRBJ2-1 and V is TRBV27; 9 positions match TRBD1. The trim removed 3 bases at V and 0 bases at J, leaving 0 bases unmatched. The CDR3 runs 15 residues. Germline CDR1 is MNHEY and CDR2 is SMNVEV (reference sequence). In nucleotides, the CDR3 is TGTGCCAGCAGTTTGGACAGGGGCTCCTACAATGAGCAGTTCTTC. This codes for CASSLDRGSYNEQFF.

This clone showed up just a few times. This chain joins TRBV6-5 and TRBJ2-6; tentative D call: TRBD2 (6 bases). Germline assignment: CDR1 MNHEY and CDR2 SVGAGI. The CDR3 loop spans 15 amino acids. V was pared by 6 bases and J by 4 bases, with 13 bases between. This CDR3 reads CASSRGTPGANVLTF. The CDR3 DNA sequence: TGTGCCAGCAGCCGAGGGACTCCCGGGGCCAACGTCCTGACTTTC.

Written as DNA, the CDR3 is TGTGCCAGCAGTCCCTCGCCGGGGGTTTACAATGAGCAGTTCTTC. It translates to CASSPSPGVYNEQFF. The chain carries TRBV27 and TRBJ2-1, with TRBD2 as a possible D gene (6 bases). This CDR3 has 15 amino acids. Germline CDR1 is MNHEY and CDR2 is SMNVEV (reference sequence). V lost 5 bases and J 4 bases, leaving 15 bases between the germline ends.

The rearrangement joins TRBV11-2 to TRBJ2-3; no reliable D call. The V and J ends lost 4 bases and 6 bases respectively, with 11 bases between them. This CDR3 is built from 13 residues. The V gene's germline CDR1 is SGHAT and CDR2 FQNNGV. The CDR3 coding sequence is TGTGCCAGCAGCTACGGACCTACGGATACGCAGTATTTT. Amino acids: CASSYGPTDTQYF.

CDR3 nucleotide sequence: TGTGCCAGCAGCTTCCAGGGTAATGAAAAACTGTTTTTT. It yields the protein CASSFQGNEKLFF. The chain recombines TRBV11-1 with TRBJ1-4; D perhaps matches TRBD1 (5 bases). The CDR3 loop spans 13 amino acids. CDR1 is SGHAT, CDR2 FQDESV, per germline (reference sequence). With 3 bases removed from V and 4 bases from J, the gap between germline ends came to 6 bases.

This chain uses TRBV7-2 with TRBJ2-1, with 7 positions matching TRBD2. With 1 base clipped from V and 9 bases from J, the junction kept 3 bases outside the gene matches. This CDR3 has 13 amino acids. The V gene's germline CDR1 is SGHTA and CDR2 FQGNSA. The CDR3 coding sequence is TGTGCCAGCAGCTTAGGACTAGCCAGTGAGCAGTTCTTC. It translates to CASSLGLASEQFF.

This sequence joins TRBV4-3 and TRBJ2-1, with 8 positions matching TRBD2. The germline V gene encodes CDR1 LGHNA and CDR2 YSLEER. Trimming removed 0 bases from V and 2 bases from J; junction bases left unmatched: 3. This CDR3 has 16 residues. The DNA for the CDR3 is TGCGCCAGCAGCCAAGATATCGGGAGGGCCTACAATGAGCAGTTCTTC. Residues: CASSQDIGRAYNEQFF.

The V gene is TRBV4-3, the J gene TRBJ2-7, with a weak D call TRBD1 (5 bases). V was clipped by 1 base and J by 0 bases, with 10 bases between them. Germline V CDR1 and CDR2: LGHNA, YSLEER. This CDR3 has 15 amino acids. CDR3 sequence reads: CASSQGRTSSYEQYF. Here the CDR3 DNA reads TGCGCCAGCAGCCAAGGTCGGACAAGCTCCTACGAGCAGTACTTC.

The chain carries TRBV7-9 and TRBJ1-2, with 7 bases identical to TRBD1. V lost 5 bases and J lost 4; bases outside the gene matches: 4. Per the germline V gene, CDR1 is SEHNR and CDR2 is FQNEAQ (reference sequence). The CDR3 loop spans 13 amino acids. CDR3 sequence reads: CASSPGQFYGYTF. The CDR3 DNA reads TGTGCCAGCAGCCCGGGACAGTTCTATGGCTACACCTTC.

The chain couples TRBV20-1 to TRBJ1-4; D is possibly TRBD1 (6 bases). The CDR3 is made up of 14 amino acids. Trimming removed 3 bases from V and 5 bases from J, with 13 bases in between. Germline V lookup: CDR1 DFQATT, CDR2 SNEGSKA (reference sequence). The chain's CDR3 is CSASLRGVNEKLFF. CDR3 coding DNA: TGCAGTGCTAGTCTAAGGGGGGTGAATGAAAAACTGTTTTTT.